One and the same sample provided the 3 T cell receptor beta chains below, sequenced in a study of molecular identifiers for immune sequencing clone quantification (dated by TCRdb to about 2018). Libraries were constructed by PCR. Sequencing took place on an Illumina HiSeq 4000. TCRdb reprocessing: public reads trimmed at Q25 with fastp, clones called with MiXCR, in-frame beta chains kept. Rows matching on CDR3 protein sequence are summarized as one entry with the most common DNA and genes. Within this sample are about 640,000 distinct CDR3 sequences, with approximately 20% of them counted one time only. The ten largest make up roughly 0.9% of the sample. The sample was naive CD8+ T cells from blood, with Jurkat cell RNA spiked in. The sample's cell subset or site, from its label and the paper: FACS-sorted CD8+CD4-CCR7+CD45RA+ naive T cells. Every receptor here comes from a human donor in good health. Some libraries in this study had Jurkat cell RNA spiked in.

CDR3 sequence reads: CASSYFASSVYF. Written as DNA, the CDR3 is TGTGCCAGCAGTTACTTTGCTAGTAGTGTTTATTTT. This sequence joins TRBV6-2 or TRBV6-3 and TRBJ2-3; no firm D call. V gave up 1 base and J gave up 15 bases, with 14 bases separating them. The CDR3 covers 12 residues. The germline gives CDR1 MNHEY, CDR2 SVGEGT.

As concerns this clonotype: A read error may be the cause here, since a much bigger clone is one base away. The CDR3 protein is CASSPRDKPTYEQYF. The CDR3 DNA follows: TGTGCCAGCAGCCCCCGGGACAAACCCACCTACGAGCAGTACTTC. The V gene is TRBV3-1, the J gene TRBJ2-7; TRBD1 is a possible D gene (6 bases). In germline, CDR1 is LGHDT, CDR2 YNNKEL (reference sequence). This CDR3 spans 15 amino acids. With 4 bases removed from V and 2 bases from J, the gap between germline ends came to 15 bases.

The table lists this clonotype with many counts. The chain has TRBV23-1 and TRBJ2-7, with 10 bases fitting TRBD2. TRBV23-1 has ORF status, its function being uncertain. V dropped 7 bases and J dropped 0; count of bases not matched to a gene: 21. The CDR3 has 20 amino acids. CDR3 sequence: CASTETNCGLAGGASYEQYF. The CDR3 DNA follows: TGCGCCAGCACCGAAACTAACTGCGGCTTAGCGGGGGGCGCCTCCTACGAGCAGTACTTC.